This T cell receptor beta chain was sequenced in a study of graft-versus-host responses after intestinal transplantation. Whole-study findings and limits: Investigators detected GvH clones in recipient marrow, with some emerging earlier in ileum or blood.

TCRdb's copy holds only in-frame clones and misses some; the assay was immunoSEQ multiplex PCR. The data show tens of thousands of clones, 80% to 95% seen once. Trimming removed 2 bases from V and 5 bases from J, with 10 bases in between. This CDR3 is built from 14 residues. Germline loops: CDR1 SGHRS, CDR2 YFSETQ. This clone was picked up a small number of times. Its antigen is still unknown. This rearrangement joins TRBV5-1 to TRBJ1-4, with D perhaps TRBD1 (5 bases). This sequence was found in a human donor who received an intestinal transplant. The starting material was unstimulated CD8+ T cells sorted from spleen or lymph node cells, obtained before intestinal transplant. This CDR3 is CASSFWTRNEKLFF. The DNA for the CDR3 is TGCGCCAGCAGCTTCTGGACAAGGAATGAAAAACTGTTTTTT.